The rows below give T cell receptor beta chains drawn from one sample of a study of blood T cell repertoires in COVID-19. Profiled with immunoSEQ multiplex PCR; TCRdb holds only in-frame clones, not every one. The sample carries just over 60,000 clones, more than 60% recorded once. The sample comprised peripheral blood. These receptors all come from a man aged 60 to 69 with acute or convalescent COVID-19. Each CDR3 is given with its conserved first and last residue.

>TRBJ2-1|13|TRBV24-1
CATSDRTGIEQFF
>TRBJ1-1|15|TRBV9
CASSVGTGTGSEAFF
>TRBJ1-5|17|TRBV23-1
CASSQPTDQDSNQPQHF
>TRBJ2-2|15|TRBV6-5
CASSQGLARAGELFF
>TRBJ2-7|15|TRBV7-6
CASSLAGAGGNEQYF
>TRBJ2-1|15|TRBV4-1
CASSRGRADYNEQFF
>TRBJ2-2|15|TRBV10-3
CAINPGQGNTGELFF
>TRBJ2-7|12|TRBV10-2
CASSEGDNEQYF
>TRBJ1-5|15|TRBV20-1
CSASPLAGGNQPQHF
>TRBJ2-1|17|TRBV28
CASSLNGDPLPYNEQFF
>TRBJ2-5|13|TRBV3-1/TRBV3-2
CASSQGQRGTQYF
>TRBJ1-4|11|TRBV20-1
CSARHNEKLFF
>TRBJ1-6|14|TRBV25-1
CASTDTGYNSPLHF
>TRBJ2-5|15|TRBV24-1
CATSDYRGRRETQYF
>TRBJ2-5|13|TRBV5-1
CASSGLAGETQYF
>TRBJ2-1|13|TRBV30
CAWGGGTYNEQFF
>TRBJ2-3|15|TRBV20-1
CSASGLAGQTDTQYF
>TRBJ1-1|13|TRBV7-2
CASSAYRGAEAFF
>TRBJ1-1|13|TRBV24-1
CATSDSGTGPAFF
>TRBJ1-3|15|TRBV5-5
CASSLRLSSGNTIYF
>TRBJ1-5|15|TRBV27
CASSPFRGLNQPQHF
>TRBJ1-5|11|TRBV28
CASNQGQPQHF
>TRBJ2-7|15|TRBV19
CASRAGTGYSYEQYF
>TRBJ2-3|13|TRBV5-6
CASSRDRVDTQYF
>TRBJ2-7|15|TRBV5-1
CASSLSTPPRDEQYF
>TRBJ1-1|17|TRBV6-1
CASSEAPWTGENTEAFF
>TRBJ2-1|13|TRBV5-4
CASTTTGFDEQFF
>TRBJ2-7|13|TRBV15
CATSPLQGGEQYF
>TRBJ2-5|14|TRBV2
CAREKSGNRETQYF
>TRBJ2-7|12|TRBV25-1
CASSGTPYEQYF
>TRBJ1-2|15|TRBV18
CASSERTGGAYGYTF
>TRBJ2-5|16|TRBV4-2
CASSEGTSGSVETQYF
>TRBJ1-5|14|TRBV30
CAGTGPQPNQPQHF
>TRBJ2-2|15|TRBV27
CASSNIAGAPGELFF
>TRBJ1-5|16|TRBV28
CASSLDSNRGGQPQHF
>TRBJ2-1|16|TRBV18
CASSLGTRGSGDEQFF
>TRBJ1-2|16|TRBV7-9
CASSLMGAQGVYGYTF
>TRBJ1-2|13|TRBV2
CASSETGMDGYTF
>TRBJ2-3|14|TRBV28
CASSLPRGLSTQYF
>TRBJ2-3|15|TRBV18
CASALSGDSTDTQYF
>TRBJ2-1|16|TRBV7-6
CASSLGSTSGSAEQFF
>TRBJ2-5|13|TRBV6-2/TRBV6-3
CASSYQVASTQYF
>TRBJ2-7|11|TRBV10-3
CAISEKGEQYF
>TRBJ2-5|14|TRBV3-1/TRBV3-2
CASSQGGWEETQYF
>TRBJ2-6|13|TRBV19
CAIGQSGANVLTF
>TRBJ2-7|11|TRBV2
CATRQTYEQYF
>TRBJ2-7|14|TRBV19
CASSLGLSSYEQYF
>TRBJ2-2|17|TRBV24-1
CATSDGALGGQTGELFF
>TRBJ2-3|16|TRBV9
CASSVAGLAGGPSQYF
>TRBJ1-2|13|TRBV9
CASRHRDNYGYTF
>TRBJ1-2|14|TRBV6-5
CASSYARQGYGYTF
>TRBJ1-6|17|TRBV15
CATSAGGLQGYNSPLHF
>TRBJ1-4|15|TRBV7-9
CASGRYQATNEKLFF
>TRBJ2-1|14|TRBV2
CASSWTGLYGEQFF
>TRBJ2-1|14|TRBV27
CASRIGTGDNEQFF
>TRBJ1-3|14|TRBV11-2
CASSSDRDRNTIYF
>TRBJ1-4|14|TRBV7-2
CASSWTGWGEKLFF
>TRBJ1-6|13|TRBV28
CALRGNPESPLHF
>TRBJ2-3|15|TRBV4-3
CASSQELYSGGTQYF